This T cell receptor beta chain derives from a study of blood T cell repertoires in COVID-19. Study as a whole: Both acute and convalescent COVID-19 samples were obtained from the United States, Italy and Spain. The analysed material was cDNA or gDNA that came from T cells, B-cell-depleted T cells, or PBMCs.

Produced via immunoSEQ multiplex PCR; TCRdb's table is partial and in-frame only. Of fewer than 200,000 clones in the sample, approximately 80% were seen once. The TCR was taken from a woman of 80 years or more with acute or convalescent COVID-19. Sequencing was carried out using peripheral blood.

The CDR3 region is CASSPGEKLFF. The CDR3 DNA reads as TGTGCCAGCAGCCCGGGTGAAAAACTGTTTTTT. This chain connects TRBV14 to TRBJ1-4; no definite D call. V lost 4 bases to trimming and J lost 7 bases, with 4 bases between them. Germline CDR1 reads SGHDN; CDR2 reads FVKESK. This CDR3 is built from 11 residues.